This T cell receptor (beta chain) came from a study of cytomegalovirus exposure and HLA in healthy donors. Findings of the study overall: Later analysis suggested most CMV-associated TCR beta chains were HLA-restricted.

V lost 2 bases, J lost 2 bases, and 13 bases lay in between. The CDR3 loop spans 15 amino acids. In germline, CDR1 is SGHNT, CDR2 YYREEE (reference sequence). A note on this clone: Its antigen is not identified.

Vbeta (60) and Jbeta (13) primers were used in the PCR. Sequencing used immunoSEQ multiplex PCR; TCRdb keeps in-frame clones, though not all of them. This table has some 140,000 clones, 70% to 80% appearing once. The genes are TRBV5-4 and TRBJ1-1; possibly TRBD1 for D (6 bases). The sequence was collected from a female donor in good health and CMV-seropositive. Input material: PBMCs. DNA of the CDR3: TGTGCCAGCAGCTTACAGGGTCCCCCAAACACTGAAGCTTTCTTT. It is translated as CASSLQGPPNTEAFF. Filled out from reference TRBV5-4 and TRBJ1-1, the complete variable domain reads ETGVTQSPTHLIKTRGQQVTLRCSSQSGHNTVSWYQQALGQGPQFIFQYYREEENGRGNFPPRFSGLQFPNYSSELNVNALELDDSALYLCASSLQGPPNTEAFFGQGTRLTVV.